Included here is one TCR beta chain sequence, with context. Its antigen is undetermined. This entry comes from a study of cytomegalovirus exposure and HLA in healthy donors. PCR primers comprised 60 Vbeta and 13 Jbeta primers. Repertoires were generated with immunoSEQ multiplex PCR, while TCRdb's copy carries only in-frame clones and drops some. The repertoire holds more than 75,000 clones, with approximately 90% as singletons. The V gene lost 6 bases and the J gene lost 0 bases, with 9 bases spanning the gap. Germline-derived CDR1 and CDR2 are MNHNS and SASEGT. The length of the CDR3 is 14 residues. Study-wide points: Later, TCR association rates were found to vary by HLA locus, highest for DRB1 and lowest for HLA-C. Association with HLA alleles at 0.05 false discovery rate was found for 16,951 TCR beta sequences in a later analysis.

V gene TRBV6-1 combines with J gene TRBJ1-5, with no clear D. The origin of this receptor is a man younger than 35 in good health and CMV-seronegative. Sequencing input: PBMCs. In DNA, the CDR3 is TGTGCCAGCAGCATTGACAATAGCAATCAGCCCCAGCATTTT. It translates to CASSIDNSNQPQHF.